The next 3 T cell receptor beta chains were all read from a single sample in a study of blood T cells in healthy people across ages. The authors ran a second PCR of about 7 to 11 cycles using a sample-barcoded 5' primer and a J-beta primer mix. Via MiXCR, TCRdb re-called the 5' RACE reads, giving one row per CDR3 protein. The repertoire has roughly 930,000 distinct CDR3 sequences, roughly 52% of them found once; the top ten carry around an eighth. Sequenced input: blood. These receptors were collected from a man aged 25 to 40 in good health.

Concerning this clonotype: A much larger clone is a single base away; this may be a read error. The V gene is TRBV7-2, the J gene TRBJ2-5; 8 bases are a match to TRBD2. The CDR3 runs to 15 residues. Germline V CDR1 and CDR2: SGHTA, FQGNSA. The CDR3 here is CAGSLRGAYQETQYF. DNA of the CDR3: TGTGCCGGCAGCTTGCGGGGGGCTTACCAAGAGACCCAGTACTTC. Full variable domain (rest looked up from reference TRBV7-2 and TRBJ2-5): GAGVSQSPSNKVTEKGKDVELRCDPISGHTALYWYRQSLGQGLEFLIYFQGNSAPDKSGLPSDRFSAERTGGSVSTLTIQRTQQEDSAVYLCAGSLRGAYQETQYFGPGTRLLVL.

J is TRBJ2-5 and V is TRBV4-1; 11 positions match TRBD2. The CDR3 consists of 17 residues. The germline V gene encodes CDR1 MGHRA and CDR2 YSYEKL. V was pared by 0 bases and J by 5 bases, with 8 bases of the junction left unmatched. CDR3 loop: CASSQDNGASGRETQYF. CDR3 nucleotides: TGCGCCAGCAGCCAAGATAACGGAGCTAGCGGGAGGGAGACCCAGTACTTC.

The chain uses TRBV3-1 and TRBJ2-1; D is unresolved. Germline-derived CDR1 and CDR2 are LGHDT and YNNKEL (reference sequence). Trimming shortened V by 0 bases and J by 7 bases, and 10 bases separated the two germline ends. CDR3 length equals 14 residues. CDR3 sequence (DNA): TGTGCCAGCAGCCAAGATACACAGATTAATGAGCAGTTCTTC. Amino acids: CASSQDTQINEQFF.